A selection of T cell receptor beta chains follows, all from one sample in a study of T cells in Graves' hyperthyroidism and ophthalmopathy. Using its own MiXCR run on the multiplex PCR reads, TCRdb lists one record per CDR3 protein. The sample records approximately 530,000 distinct CDR3 sequences, 15% to 20% being singletons. Source material: blood. The receptor source for this set is a man aged 35-49 years with Graves' ophthalmopathy. CDR3s include the opening cysteine and the closing phenylalanine or tryptophan. The order of the fields is V gene, J gene, clone size, D gene, CDR3 protein, CDR3 DNA. A D gene is named only where the DNA matches it firmly. Some rows mark clone size as missing; the rest say once, few, many or name a class of expanded clone.

TRBV3-1	TRBJ1-4	many	-	CASSQARGKLFF	TGTGCCAGCAGCCAAGCGAGGGGAAAACTGTTTTTT
TRBV20-1	TRBJ2-7	many	TRBD2	CSARGLAESYEQYF	TGCAGTGCTAGAGGACTAGCGGAATCCTACGAGCAGTACTTC
TRBV18	TRBJ2-1	-	-	CASSQKAVQSSYNEQFF	TGTGCCAGCTCACAAAAAGCGGTCCAAAGCTCCTACAATGAGCAGTTCTTC
TRBV6-5	TRBJ2-7	-	-	CASSYSIFYEQYF	TGTGCCAGCAGTTACTCGATCTTCTACGAGCAGTACTTC
TRBV6-1	TRBJ2-7	-	TRBD1	CASSEEPDRGPSYEQYF	TGTGCCAGCAGTGAAGAGCCGGACAGGGGACCCTCCTACGAGCAGTACTTC
TRBV28	TRBJ2-7	many	TRBD2	CASNPGGNYEQYF	TGTGCCAGTAACCCGGGGGGGAACTACGAGCAGTACTTC
TRBV18	TRBJ2-3	-	-	CASSPQEDTQYF	TGTGCCAGCTCACCACAAGAAGATACGCAGTATTTT
TRBV6-2/TRBV6-3	TRBJ2-5	-	TRBD1	CASSYRQGSETQYF	TGTGCCAGCAGTTACCGACAGGGATCGGAGACCCAGTACTTC
TRBV5-1	TRBJ2-1	few	-	CASTDGGPSYNEQFF	TGCGCCAGCACTGATGGGGGGCCCTCCTACAATGAGCAGTTCTTC
TRBV7-2	TRBJ2-7	few	TRBD1	CASSIGQVPYF	TGTGCCAGCAGCATCGGACAGGTGCCGTACTTC
TRBV18	TRBJ2-3	many	-	CASSLQGPDTDTQYF	TGTGCCAGCTCACTTCAGGGGCCGGATACAGATACGCAGTATTTT